Listed below are T cell receptor beta chains from one sample, sequenced in a study of Graves' ophthalmopathy and Graves' hyperthyroidism. TCRdb reprocessed the multiplex PCR reads via MiXCR and lists one record per CDR3 protein. In the table there are some 370,000 distinct CDR3 sequences, about 17% of which are singletons. Sequencing was done on a sample of peripheral blood. The receptors were sampled from an adult woman with stable Graves' hyperthyroidism. Both conserved end residues are part of each CDR3. A D gene is named only where the DNA matches it firmly. Size values are once, few and many counts, or a class for expanded clones, and some rows have none.

cdr3_nt	cdr3_aa	v_call	d_call	clone_size	j_call
TGTGCCAGCAGTTTAATAGTCGGGATGACAGATCAGTACTTC	CASSLIVGMTDQYF	TRBV27	-	many	TRBJ2-5
TGCAGTGCTAGAGAACCTTGGGGGACGACTGAAGCTTTCTTT	CSAREPWGTTEAFF	TRBV20-1	-	many	TRBJ1-1
TGTGCCTGGAGTAGGGGAGCGGGGGAGCAGTACTTC	CAWSRGAGEQYF	TRBV30	TRBD2	few	TRBJ2-7
TGTGCCAGCAGCCAGGGATCACTCCACCACTTT	CASSQGSLHHF	TRBV14	-	-	TRBJ1-6
TGTGCCAGCAGCGTTACTAGCGAGACCCAGTACTTC	CASSVTSETQYF	TRBV9	-	many	TRBJ2-5
TGCGCCAGCAGCTTAGACCCTGGGACTCTGTACGAGCAGTACTTC	CASSLDPGTLYEQYF	TRBV5-1	-	many	TRBJ2-7
TGCGCCAGCAGCCAAGCGCTGGACACCGGGGAGCTGTTTTTT	CASSQALDTGELFF	TRBV4-1	-	-	TRBJ2-2
TGCAGTGCTCCCGACAGGGGGCACAATAGCAATCAGCCCCAGCATTTT	CSAPDRGHNSNQPQHF	TRBV20-1	TRBD1	many	TRBJ1-5
TGTGCCAGCAGTTATGGAGGGGGCAACAATCAGCCCCAGCATTTT	CASSYGGGNNQPQHF	TRBV6-5	TRBD1	many	TRBJ1-5
TGCAGTGCCCGGACAGGGGAATATCAGCCCCAGCATTTT	CSARTGEYQPQHF	TRBV20-1	TRBD1	-	TRBJ1-5
TGTGCCAGCAGTTCCGGGACAGGCCTGGGATGGACCCAGTACTTC	CASSSGTGLGWTQYF	TRBV6-2/TRBV6-3	TRBD1	many	TRBJ2-5
TGTGCCAGCAGCCAAGGCAGGGGGGGGGCAGATACGCAGTATTTT	CASSQGRGGADTQYF	TRBV4-2	-	-	TRBJ2-3
TGTGCCAGCTCACCACAAAAGGACAGGGAGCAGTACTTC	CASSPQKDREQYF	TRBV18	TRBD1	many	TRBJ2-7
TGTGCCAGTAAAGTGGGGGGCGCAGGTGAAGCTTTCTTT	CASKVGGAGEAFF	TRBV19	-	many	TRBJ1-1
TGTGCCAGCAGTTTATGGGGGACAGGGTATCACGGGGAGCTGTTTTTT	CASSLWGTGYHGELFF	TRBV28	TRBD1	many	TRBJ2-2
TGCGCCAGCAGCCAGGACTTTCAGGATAATTCACCCCTCCACTTT	CASSQDFQDNSPLHF	TRBV5-1	-	many	TRBJ1-6
TGTGCCAGCAGTTACGAACAGGCGAACACCGGGGAGCTGTTTTTT	CASSYEQANTGELFF	TRBV6-2/TRBV6-3	-	once	TRBJ2-2
TGTGCTAGTGGTTTCTGGGGCGGCTCCTACGAGCAGTACTTC	CASGFWGGSYEQYF	TRBV12-5	-	many	TRBJ2-7
TGTGCCAGTAGTATAGTCGGGGGGCTTCAGCCCCAGCATTTT	CASSIVGGLQPQHF	TRBV19	-	-	TRBJ1-5
TGTGCCACCAGCAGCCCCGGGACTAGCGGGAGGGCCGCTGGAAGGGCTGGACACGAGCAGTACTTC	CATSSPGTSGRAAGRAGHEQYF	TRBV15	TRBD2	-	TRBJ2-7
TGTGCCAGCAGCCAAAGCCCCGCATTACAAGAGACCCAGTACTTC	CASSQSPALQETQYF	TRBV7-9	-	many	TRBJ2-5
TGTGCCAGCAGCCCAGCCACGACAGGGAACTATCAGTACTTC	CASSPATTGNYQYF	TRBV28	TRBD1	many	TRBJ2-4
TGTGCCAGCAGTCGGTCTGCCCTACTAGCGGAACAAGAGACCCAGTACTTC	CASSRSALLAEQETQYF	TRBV12-3/TRBV12-4	TRBD2	many	TRBJ2-5
TGTGCCAGCAGCGCCGGGCCTGAAGCTTTCTTT	CASSAGPEAFF	TRBV6-2/TRBV6-3	-	many	TRBJ1-1